What follows are 11 T cell receptor beta chains derived from one specimen sequenced in a study of breast tumors, draining lymph nodes, adjacent tissues. TCRdb itself ran the multiplex PCR reads through MiXCR, one entry per CDR3 protein. Of about 47,000 distinct CDR3 sequences listed, 23% are singletons. Input material: breast tumor tissue. All receptors derive from a female donor with breast cancer. Some clones in this sample may be carry-over from other donors' samples.

As for this clonotype: This may be a read error, as it is one base from a much larger clone. J is TRBJ2-1 and V is TRBV9; D possibly matches TRBD1 or TRBD2 (5 bases each). CDR1 is SGDLS and CDR2 is YYNGEE in the germline V gene. V was shortened by 3 bases and J by 10 bases, with 14 bases between the two germline ends. The CDR3 runs 13 residues. CDR3 in DNA: TGTGCCAGCAGCGCAGGGAGTGGCCGGGAGCAGTTCTTC. It is translated as CASSAGSGREQFF. The full variable domain, rest sourced from reference TRBV9 and TRBJ2-1, is DSGVTQTPKHLITATGQRVTLRCSPRSGDLSVYWYQQSLDQGLQFLIQYYNGEERAKGNILERFSAQQFPDLHSELNLSSLELGDSALYFCASSAGSGREQFFGPGTRLTVL.

V usage is TRBV7-9 and J usage is TRBJ2-3, with D perhaps matching TRBD1 (6 bases). CDR3 size: 12 residues. CDR1 and CDR2 from the germline V gene are SEHNR and FQNEAQ (reference sequence). The V end was cut by 4 bases, the J end by 5 bases, with 7 bases between. The CDR3 spells CASSSRGDTQYF. CDR3 sequence (DNA): TGTGCCAGCAGCTCCAGGGGAGATACGCAGTATTTT.

As to this clonotype: This may come from a read error, since a much larger clone is one base off. The chain joins TRBV5-4 to TRBJ1-2; D gene uncertain. The CDR3 runs to 13 residues. V was trimmed by 2 bases and J by 7 bases, leaving 12 bases between them. The germline V gene has CDR1 SGHNT and CDR2 YYREEE (reference sequence). In nucleotides, the CDR3 is TGTGCCAGCAGCTTCGGACGGGCAGTTGGCTACACCTTC. Residues: CASSFGRAVGYTF.

Here the CDR3 DNA reads TGCAGTGCCCATAACTATGGCTACACCTTC. As protein: CSAHNYGYTF. J is TRBJ1-2 and V is TRBV20-1; D unresolved. Germline V gives CDR1 DFQATT, CDR2 SNEGSKA (reference sequence). The CDR3 contains 10 residues. Trimming shortened V by 6 bases and J by 1 base, and 3 bases separated the two germline ends.

This clonotype was found many times. V is TRBV27 and J is TRBJ2-7; 11 bases are a match to TRBD2. The CDR3 runs to 16 residues. V was pared by 5 bases and J by 7 bases, with 13 bases of the junction left unmatched. Per the germline V gene, CDR1 is MNHEY and CDR2 is SMNVEV (reference sequence). The DNA of the CDR3 is TGTGCCAGCAGTCCGTCTTTTAGCGGGGGGGCGGGAGAGCAGTACTTC. Protein product: CASSPSFSGGAGEQYF.

This clonotype was seen at least ten times. The chain recombines TRBV2 with TRBJ2-2, with D maybe TRBD1 (6 bases). Trimming left V 8 bases short and J 5 bases short, with 15 bases between. The CDR3 spans 14 residues. Germline CDR1 reads SNHLY; CDR2 reads FYNNEI. Here the CDR3 DNA reads TGTGCCAGCTCGGGGCAGGGGCTGACCGGGGAGCTGTTTTTT. Its protein product is CASSGQGLTGELFF.

V usage is TRBV28 and J usage is TRBJ1-2, with D maybe TRBD1 (5 bases). The CDR3 is made up of 10 amino acids. CDR1 is MDHEN, CDR2 SYDVKM, per germline. CDR3 sequence: CASQRDGYTF. In DNA, the CDR3 is TGTGCATCCCAAAGGGACGGCTACACCTTC.

The chain recombines TRBV6-2 or TRBV6-3 with TRBJ2-3, with D hard to call. CDR1 is MNHEY and CDR2 is SVGEGT in the germline V gene. The CDR3 spans 13 residues. V dropped 7 bases and J dropped 2 bases, with 10 bases sitting between them. The DNA of the CDR3 is TGTGCCAGCAACTCGGAGACCACAGATACGCAGTATTTT. Protein sequence: CASNSETTDTQYF.

This clonotype qualifies as medium-sized. The chain carries TRBV7-2 and TRBJ1-2; a weak D match, TRBD1 (5 bases). This CDR3 has 15 residues. The V end was cut by 3 bases, the J end by 5 bases, with 16 bases between. Germline V CDR1 and CDR2: SGHTA, FQGNSA. The chain's CDR3 is CASSLGPGTGYGYTF. As DNA, the CDR3 is TGTGCCAGCAGCTTGGGGCCCGGGACGGGGTATGGCTACACCTTC.

The V and J genes are TRBV11-2 and TRBJ1-2; tentatively, D is TRBD1 (5 bases). V was clipped by 0 bases and J by 7 bases, with 12 bases between them. CDR1 and CDR2 (germline): SGHAT, FQNNGV. The CDR3 sequence is 14 residues long. The CDR3 is CASSLDRQILGYTF. In DNA form, the CDR3 reads TGTGCCAGCAGCTTAGACCGACAGATACTTGGCTACACCTTC.

This clonotype was picked up many times. J is TRBJ2-1 and V is TRBV18; D might be TRBD1 or TRBD2, each matching 5 bases. The CDR3 loop spans 13 amino acids. V lost 2 bases, J lost 9 bases, and 11 bases lay in between. Germline V gene sequence: CDR1 KGHSH, CDR2 LQKENI. CDR3 in amino acids: CASSPGGVGEQFF. The CDR3 DNA sequence: TGTGCCAGCTCACCAGGGGGAGTTGGTGAGCAGTTCTTC.